This T cell receptor (beta chain) was documented in a study of cytomegalovirus exposure and HLA in healthy donors. Notes on the study in general: CMV serostatus stood as the only immune exposure information on hand. A further, later analysis showed that HLA-associated TCR beta chains (compared with equally common others) were more clonally expanded. Later analysis placed DRB1 highest and HLA-C lowest in TCR association rates, which differed by HLA locus.

This CDR3 has 15 amino acids. Germline loops: CDR1 MGHRA, CDR2 YSYEKL. V shed 1 base and J 6 bases; nucleotides not matched to a gene: 5. Turning to this clone: Its antigen remains unidentified.

Sampled while nominally healthy, donors likely had unrecorded immune exposures. The PCR ran on 60 Vbeta and 13 Jbeta primers. Profiling relied on immunoSEQ multiplex PCR, and the TCRdb table lists in-frame clones only, not all of them. This table holds about 140,000 clones, over 80% found once. This sequence joins TRBV4-1 and TRBJ1-2; 10 nucleotides line up with TRBD1. What was sequenced was PBMCs. This TCR was sampled from a female donor in good health and CMV-seronegative. The CDR3 DNA follows: TGCGCCAGCAGCCAAGTGGGACAGGGGCCTAATGGCTACACCTTC. It encodes CASSQVGQGPNGYTF.